Listed below are T cell receptor beta chains from one sample, sequenced in a study of blood T cell repertoires in COVID-19. The table came from immunoSEQ multiplex PCR; TCRdb's copy has only in-frame clones and leaves some out. The sample has nearly 200,000 clones; 86% are singletons. The source material was peripheral blood. Every receptor here comes from a woman in her 70s with acute or convalescent COVID-19. The CDR3 runs from the conserved cysteine through the conserved F or W. D genes are given only for firm matches. Clone size, where shown, is once, few, many, or a class for clones that have expanded.

clone_size	v_call	d_call	j_call	cdr3_aa	cdr3_nt
NA	TRBV7-3	NA	TRBJ2-2	CASSLNRAGGELFF	TGTGCCAGCAGCTTAAATAGGGCGGGCGGGGAGCTGTTTTTT
NA	TRBV18	TRBD1	TRBJ1-5	CASSGDRDQPQHF	TGTGCCAGCTCAGGGGACAGGGATCAGCCCCAGCATTTT
few	TRBV9	NA	TRBJ2-2	CASSGPGSLTGELFF	TGTGCCAGCAGCGGACCCGGGTCCTTAACCGGGGAGCTGTTTTTT
NA	TRBV9	TRBD2	TRBJ2-1	CASSVPTSGSANEQFF	TGTGCCAGCAGCGTTCCGACTAGCGGGAGTGCTAATGAGCAGTTCTTC
NA	TRBV29-1	NA	TRBJ1-3	CSVEGASGSSGNTIYF	TGCAGCGTTGAAGGCGCCTCGGGATCCTCTGGAAACACCATATATTTT
NA	TRBV7-9	TRBD1	TRBJ1-5	CASSLADRGGNQPQHF	TGTGCCAGCAGCTTAGCGGACAGGGGCGGCAATCAGCCCCAGCATTTT
NA	TRBV11-3	NA	TRBJ2-3	CASSLLAGTDTQYF	TGTGCCAGCAGCTTATTGGCGGGAACAGATACGCAGTATTTT
NA	TRBV18	NA	TRBJ1-4	CASSPQTGTNEKLFF	TGTGCCAGCTCACCCCAGACAGGAACGAATGAAAAACTGTTTTTT
NA	TRBV6-5	TRBD1	TRBJ2-7	CASSRDRPPYEQYF	TGTGCCAGCAGCCGGGACAGGCCCCCCTACGAGCAGTACTTC
NA	TRBV19	NA	TRBJ2-1	CASSISGGPYNEQFF	TGTGCCAGTAGTATATCGGGGGGCCCCTACAATGAGCAGTTCTTC
NA	TRBV6-5	NA	TRBJ2-7	CASSYSPTAYEQYF	TGTGCCAGCAGTTACTCCCCCACAGCTTACGAGCAGTACTTC
NA	TRBV10-3	NA	TRBJ2-7	CAISNSKVSSYEQYF	TGTGCCATCAGCAACTCGAAAGTGAGCTCCTACGAGCAGTACTTC
once	TRBV19	TRBD1	TRBJ1-1	CASRMTGRLGTEAFF	TGTGCCAGTAGGATGACAGGGAGGCTGGGCACTGAAGCTTTCTTT
NA	TRBV7-8	TRBD2	TRBJ2-7	CASSLGGTSGYEQYF	TGTGCCAGCAGCTTAGGGGGGACTAGCGGATACGAGCAGTACTTC
once	TRBV28	NA	TRBJ1-1	CASSQTAPAEAFF	TGTGCCAGCAGTCAGACAGCTCCTGCTGAAGCTTTCTTT
few	TRBV10-1	TRBD2	TRBJ2-7	CASRETSGRESYEQYF	TGCGCCAGCAGGGAGACTAGCGGGAGGGAATCCTACGAGCAGTACTTC
NA	TRBV7-2	TRBD1	TRBJ1-6	CASSSDRGGPPLHF	TGTGCCAGCAGCTCCGACAGGGGCGGGCCACCCCTCCACTTT
NA	TRBV2	NA	TRBJ1-4	CASSDISGGEKLFF	TGTGCCAGCAGTGACATTTCCGGGGGTGAAAAACTGTTTTTT
NA	TRBV11-2	NA	TRBJ1-1	CASSLGRGAREAFF	TGTGCCAGCAGCTTAGGCAGGGGCGCTCGGGAAGCTTTCTTT
few	TRBV5-1	TRBD2	TRBJ2-3	CASSLWGLAGDVDTQYF	TGCGCCAGCAGCTTATGGGGACTAGCGGGAGACGTAGATACGCAGTATTTT
NA	TRBV6-5	TRBD1	TRBJ1-2	CASSPTGGSGGYTF	TGTGCCAGCAGTCCTACAGGGGGGAGCGGCGGCTACACCTTC
NA	TRBV7-2	NA	TRBJ1-1	CASSSRVGTEAFF	TGTGCCAGCAGCTCTCGGGTGGGCACTGAAGCTTTCTTT
NA	TRBV6-2/TRBV6-3	NA	TRBJ2-1	CASSLLAYEQFF	TGTGCCAGCAGTCTTCTAGCGTATGAGCAGTTCTTC
NA	TRBV29-1	TRBD1	TRBJ1-3	CSVEDRGRGYGNTIYF	TGCAGCGTTGAAGATAGGGGCAGGGGGTACGGAAACACCATATATTTT
once	TRBV10-3	TRBD1	TRBJ2-2	CAIRSGTANTGELFF	TGTGCCATCAGGTCCGGGACAGCGAACACCGGGGAGCTGTTTTTT
NA	TRBV12-3/TRBV12-4	NA	TRBJ2-5	CASSFVGSETQYF	TGTGCCAGCAGTTTCGTCGGGTCAGAGACCCAGTACTTC
NA	TRBV28	NA	TRBJ2-7	CASSRTDPTLYEQYF	TGTGCCAGCAGTCGGACAGACCCAACACTCTACGAGCAGTACTTC
NA	TRBV5-1	TRBD1	TRBJ1-1	CASSLGVRGQGTEAFF	TGCGCCAGCAGCTTGGGCGTCAGGGGACAGGGGACTGAAGCTTTCTTT
NA	TRBV6-6	TRBD2	TRBJ2-1	CASSPSWTSGFNEQFF	TGTGCCAGCAGCCCCTCCTGGACTAGCGGGTTCAATGAGCAGTTCTTC
NA	TRBV5-5	NA	TRBJ1-1	CASSFRQEMMNTEAFF	TGTGCCAGCAGCTTTCGACAGGAAATGATGAACACTGAAGCTTTCTTT
NA	TRBV10-1	NA	TRBJ2-7	CASGRESYEQYF	TGCGCCAGCGGTAGGGAGTCCTACGAGCAGTACTTC
many	TRBV2	NA	TRBJ1-5	CASTQGRANQPQHF	TGTGCCAGCACCCAGGGCAGGGCAAATCAGCCCCAGCATTTT
NA	TRBV27	TRBD2	TRBJ2-1	CASSPSGGNTYNEQFF	TGTGCCAGCAGTCCGAGCGGGGGGAATACCTACAATGAGCAGTTCTTC
NA	TRBV3-1/TRBV3-2	TRBD1	TRBJ1-1	CASSQDTTGKGTEAFF	TGTGCCAGCAGCCAAGATACGACAGGGAAGGGGACTGAAGCTTTCTTT
NA	TRBV11-3	TRBD2	TRBJ2-3	CASSYGTSGTTDTQYF	TGTGCCAGCAGCTACGGGACTAGCGGGACCACAGATACGCAGTATTTT
NA	TRBV5-1	TRBD1	TRBJ2-6	CASSPLTGHSGANVLTF	TGCGCCAGCAGCCCTTTGACAGGGCACTCTGGGGCCAACGTCCTGACTTTC
NA	TRBV5-1	NA	TRBJ1-1	CASSLLQAGKNTEAFF	TGCGCCAGCAGCTTGCTGCAGGCCGGGAAAAACACTGAAGCTTTCTTT
few	TRBV19	NA	TRBJ2-5	CASSTGIQETQYF	TGTGCCAGTAGCACAGGAATACAAGAGACCCAGTACTTC
NA	TRBV7-8	TRBD1	TRBJ2-7	CASSLGAGTGGLYEQYF	TGTGCCAGCAGCTTAGGGGCCGGGACAGGGGGGCTATACGAGCAGTACTTC
NA	TRBV5-1	TRBD1	TRBJ1-4	CASSLPGQDTEKLFF	TGCGCCAGCAGCCTCCCTGGACAGGATACTGAAAAACTGTTTTTT
NA	TRBV24-1	TRBD1	TRBJ2-6	CATSDATGGTGANVLTF	TGTGCCACCAGTGATGCGACAGGGGGAACTGGGGCCAACGTCCTGACTTTC
NA	TRBV2	NA	TRBJ1-6	CASSAESSYNSPLHF	TGTGCCAGCAGTGCCGAGAGCTCCTATAATTCACCCCTCCACTTT
NA	TRBV5-6	TRBD1	TRBJ2-6	CASSGVTGEKSGANVLTF	TGTGCCAGCAGCGGGGTGACAGGGGAGAAGTCTGGGGCCAACGTCCTGACTTTC
NA	TRBV7-2	TRBD1	TRBJ1-1	CASSWQTGRNTEAFF	TGTGCCAGCAGCTGGCAGACAGGGCGGAACACTGAAGCTTTCTTT
NA	TRBV7-3	NA	TRBJ1-2	CASSLTQAGGYTF	TGTGCCAGCAGCTTAACCCAGGCGGGAGGCTACACCTTC
once	TRBV2	NA	TRBJ1-1	CASSVEGYTEAFF	TGTGCCAGCAGTGTGGAGGGATACACTGAAGCTTTCTTT
NA	TRBV19	TRBD1	TRBJ2-7	CASSRDRVSYEQYF	TGTGCCAGTAGTCGGGACAGGGTATCCTACGAGCAGTACTTC
NA	TRBV28	NA	TRBJ1-5	CASRTLNSNQPQHF	TGTGCCAGCCGAACACTAAATAGCAATCAGCCCCAGCATTTT
NA	TRBV24-1	TRBD2	TRBJ2-3	CATSDQKGGLAGAHTQYF	TGTGCCACCAGTGACCAAAAGGGGGGACTAGCGGGAGCACATACGCAGTATTTT
once	TRBV21-1	NA	TRBJ2-1	CASSKFAGTSGSFKGAYNEQFF	TGTGCCAGCAGCAAATTCGCCGGGACTAGCGGGTCGTTTAAAGGGGCCTACAATGAGCAGTTCTTC